This entry lists 27 T cell receptor beta chains sequenced from one sample in a study of spatial heterogeneity in lung cancer. This sample's time point: blood at routine non-recurrence follow-up after resection. TCRdb processed the 5' RACE reads anew with MiXCR; each CDR3 protein has one entry. This sample has about 45,000 distinct CDR3 sequences, with 20% to 25% found just once. The sequencing used PBMCs, collected at follow-up. The receptor source for this set is a female donor with early-stage non-small cell lung cancer.

CDR3: CATSSIQLDGYTF. DNA for the CDR3: TGTGCCACCAGCAGTATACAGTTGGATGGCTACACCTTC. The chain links TRBV15 to TRBJ1-2; no firm D call. The CDR3 length is 13 residues. The V end lost 3 bases, the J end lost 6 bases, and 11 bases lay between the germline ends. Germline V gives CDR1 LNHNV, CDR2 YYDKDF (reference sequence).

In this sample, this clonotype turned up many times. The V and J genes are TRBV20-1 and TRBJ2-5; TRBD2 matches 7 bases. The V gene end was trimmed by 4 bases and the J gene end by 4 bases; junction bases not matched to a gene: 9. Germline CDR1 is DFQATT and CDR2 is SNEGSKA (reference sequence). The CDR3 is made up of 14 amino acids. CDR3 bases: TGCAGTGCTAAGCGGGGTACGGGGGGAGAGACCCAGTACTTC. Encoded protein: CSAKRGTGGETQYF.

This clonotype was detected a few times. The genes are TRBV29-1 and TRBJ2-7; maybe TRBD2 (6 bases). Germline V gene sequence: CDR1 SQVTM, CDR2 ANQGSEA. V shed 6 bases and J shed 2 bases, with 14 bases lying between them. The CDR3 covers 13 residues. CDR3 residues: CSVFTGGAYEQYF. DNA for the CDR3: TGCAGCGTCTTCACCGGGGGAGCCTACGAGCAGTACTTC.

The rearrangement uses TRBV9 and TRBJ2-1; a weak D match, TRBD2 (6 bases). This CDR3 has 15 amino acids. V was clipped by 1 base and J by 9 bases, with 17 bases between them. CDR1 and CDR2 from the germline V gene are SGDLS and YYNGEE. The CDR3 DNA follows: TGTGCCAGCAGCGTAAACGTGCAGGGAGGCAGTGAGCAGTTCTTC. As protein: CASSVNVQGGSEQFF.

There are a few counts of this clonotype. This rearrangement joins TRBV6-2 or TRBV6-3 to TRBJ2-1; TRBD2 aligns across 7 bases. J lost 0 bases, V lost 9 bases, and 17 bases had no gene match. Germline assignment: CDR1 MNHEY and CDR2 SVGEGT. This CDR3 contains 18 residues. In DNA, the CDR3 is TGTGCCAGAACCCGCCAGGCTAGCGGTAACTACTCCTACAATGAGCAGTTCTTC. Its protein is CARTRQASGNYSYNEQFF.

A few counts support this clonotype. The rearrangement links TRBV19 to TRBJ1-1; D is uncertain. CDR3 size: 12 residues. V was cut by 4 bases and J by 4 bases, with 7 bases left in between. CDR1 is LNHDA and CDR2 is SQIVND in the germline V gene (reference sequence). The CDR3 region is CASSTGITEAFF. The DNA of the CDR3 is TGTGCCAGTAGTACTGGGATCACTGAAGCTTTCTTT.

This clonotype occurred a few times. The J gene is TRBJ2-7, the V gene TRBV2, with a weak D call TRBD1 (5 bases). CDR1 is SNHLY and CDR2 is FYNNEI in the germline V gene. V was cut by 8 bases and J by 4 bases, with 9 bases left in between. The CDR3 has 11 amino acids. The CDR3 reads CASGRGYEQYV. In DNA, the CDR3 is TGTGCCAGCGGAAGGGGTTACGAGCAGTACGTC.

This clonotype appeared a few times. The chain combines TRBV27 with TRBJ2-2; D is unclear. The CDR3 totals 15 residues. Germline V CDR1 and CDR2: MNHEY, SMNVEV (reference sequence). V lost 5 bases, J lost 7 bases, and 17 bases lay in between. The CDR3 DNA is TGTGCCAGCAGTCCGTCAACTACCATCAGCGGGGAGCTGTTTTTT. Translation: CASSPSTTISGELFF.

The chain uses TRBV5-5 and TRBJ1-1; D remains unclear. V lost 6 bases and J 0 bases, leaving 12 bases between the germline ends. The CDR3 loop spans 14 amino acids. Germline values: CDR1 SGHKS, CDR2 YYEKEE (reference sequence). This CDR3 is CASNPDQMNTEAFF. The DNA for the CDR3 is TGTGCCAGCAACCCTGACCAAATGAACACTGAAGCTTTCTTT. The full variable domain, rest sourced from reference TRBV5-5 and TRBJ1-1, is DAGVTQSPTHLIKTRGQQVTLRCSPISGHKSVSWYQQVLGQGPQFIFQYYEKEERGRGNFPDRFSARQFPNYSSELNVNALLLGDSALYLCASNPDQMNTEAFFGQGTRLTVV.

This chain uses TRBV20-1 with TRBJ1-2; the D is unclear. Trimming took 3 bases from V and 4 from J, leaving 12 bases between them. This CDR3 spans 13 amino acids. CDR1 and CDR2 from the germline V gene are DFQATT and SNEGSKA (reference sequence). The DNA for the CDR3 is TGCAGTGCTAGCATGCCACCAACCTATGGCTACACCTTC. This encodes CSASMPPTYGYTF.

CDR3: CASSLKQGALYGYTF. The CDR3 bases are TGTGCCAGCAGTTTAAAGCAAGGGGCCCTCTATGGCTACACCTTC. V usage is TRBV12-3 or TRBV12-4 and J usage is TRBJ1-2; TRBD1 might be the D (5 bases). V shed 2 bases and J shed 4 bases, with 14 bases lying between them. The CDR3 consists of 15 residues.

J is TRBJ2-5 and V is TRBV14, with D maybe TRBD1 (5 bases). The CDR3 has 15 amino acids. Germline CDR1 SGHDN, CDR2 FVKESK. Trimming shortened V by 1 base and J by 4 bases, and 13 bases separated the two germline ends. CDR3 residues: CASSQGVQAVETQYF. For the CDR3, the DNA is TGTGCCAGCAGCCAAGGCGTACAGGCCGTAGAGACCCAGTACTTC.

The chain combines TRBV7-6 with TRBJ1-4; D is uncertain. The V end was cut by 6 bases, the J end by 2 bases, with 13 bases between. This CDR3 is built from 15 residues. Per germline, CDR1 SGHVS and CDR2 FNYEAQ. CDR3 in amino acids: CASSWRGNTNEKLFF. The CDR3 nucleotides read TGTGCCAGCAGTTGGCGAGGGAACACTAATGAAAAACTGTTTTTT.

This clonotype was detected ten times or more. This chain connects TRBV7-9 to TRBJ2-2, with TRBD1 as a possible D gene (6 bases). The germline V gene encodes CDR1 SEHNR and CDR2 FQNEAQ (reference sequence). V was shortened by 2 bases and J by 4 bases, with 14 bases between the two germline ends. This CDR3 contains 16 residues. CDR3 in amino acids: CASSLLETGVTGELFF. For the CDR3, the DNA is TGTGCCAGCAGCTTACTAGAGACAGGTGTCACCGGGGAGCTGTTTTTT.

Note on this clonotype: One end of the junction is discordant with germline, which a read error may explain. The chain recombines TRBV7-2 with TRBJ2-5, with D possibly matching TRBD2 (5 bases). The CDR3 is 16 residues long. Germline V lookup: CDR1 SGHTA, CDR2 FQGNSA. The CDR3 loop reads CAGSLPPSGAEENQYF. As DNA, the CDR3 is TGTGCCGGCAGCTTACCCCCGAGCGGAGCAGAAGAGAACCAGTACTTC.

This chain uses TRBV5-6 with TRBJ2-7; D remains ambiguous. The CDR3 is 16 amino acids. Per germline, CDR1 SGHDT and CDR2 YYEEEE. The V end was cut by 3 bases, the J end by 2 bases, with 18 bases between. As DNA, the CDR3 is TGTGCCAGCAGCTCGGCTATTCAACGATGGACCTACGAGCAGTACTTC. This codes for CASSSAIQRWTYEQYF.

V gene TRBV5-1 combines with J gene TRBJ1-5, with D hard to call. The CDR3 runs 13 residues. CDR1 and CDR2 (germline): SGHRS, YFSETQ. V lost 3 bases and J lost 2, with 6 bases in between. The CDR3 sequence is CASSYEGNQPQHF. In DNA, the CDR3 is TGCGCCAGCAGCTATGAGGGCAATCAGCCCCAGCATTTT.

The CDR3 nucleotides are TGTGCCAGCCGGAAGGCCCTTTCTAGGAATTCACCCCTCCACTTT. It yields the protein CASRKALSRNSPLHF. V usage is TRBV2 and J usage is TRBJ1-6; D is uncertain. The V gene lost 8 bases and the J gene lost 7 bases, with 18 bases spanning the gap. Germline V gives CDR1 SNHLY, CDR2 FYNNEI. CDR3 length: 15 amino acids. The full variable domain, completed using reference TRBV2 and TRBJ1-6, is EPEVTQTPSHQVTQMGQEVILRCVPISNHLYFYWYRQILGQKVEFLVSFYNNEISEKSEIFDDQFSVERPDGSNFTLKIRSTKLEDSAMYFCASRKALSRNSPLHFGNGTRLTVT.

The rearrangement links TRBV29-1 to TRBJ2-6, with unresolved D. V was shortened by 4 bases and J by 1 base, with 5 bases between the two germline ends. CDR3 length: 13 residues. Looked up from germline, CDR1 is SQVTM and CDR2 is ANQGSEA. DNA for the CDR3: TGCAGCGTTGGTCGATCTGGGGCCAACGTCCTGACTTTC. This gives the protein CSVGRSGANVLTF.

Only a few counts were recorded for this clonotype. This rearrangement joins TRBV2 to TRBJ2-2; 8 bases line up with TRBD1. The CDR3 has 15 residues. In germline, CDR1 is SNHLY, CDR2 FYNNEI. V trimming: 7 bases; J trimming: 6 bases; junction bases outside the gene matches: 10. This chain's CDR3 is CASNPGQGAAGELFF. CDR3 in DNA: TGTGCCAGCAATCCAGGACAGGGAGCGGCCGGGGAGCTGTTTTTT.

There are a few counts of this clonotype. DNA for the CDR3: TGTGCCAGTACCCCTCAGGGAAACACCGGGGAGCTGTTTTTT. Translation gives CASTPQGNTGELFF. V usage is TRBV19 and J usage is TRBJ2-2; weak D call: TRBD1 (5 bases). This CDR3 is built from 14 residues. Per germline, CDR1 LNHDA and CDR2 SQIVND (reference sequence). V was pared by 7 bases and J by 2 bases, with 11 bases between.

The rearrangement uses TRBV7-2 and TRBJ2-7, with D possibly being TRBD1 (6 bases). Germline CDR1 reads SGHTA; CDR2 reads FQGNSA. Trimming removed 3 bases from V and 4 bases from J, with 13 bases in between. CDR3 length equals 14 residues. The CDR3 DNA reads TGTGCCAGCAGCTTTCAGGGGTACATTTACGAGCAGTACTTC. Amino acids: CASSFQGYIYEQYF.

This clonotype showed up many times. The chain employs TRBV11-2 and TRBJ1-2; D may be TRBD1 (5 bases). V was cut by 6 bases and J by 0 bases, with 26 bases left in between. The CDR3 runs 19 residues. The V gene's germline CDR1 is SGHAT and CDR2 FQNNGV. The CDR3 bases are TGTGCCAGCAGACTAACGTTCCGGGACCGCCTTCGTCCTAACTATGGCTACACCTTC. Translated: CASRLTFRDRLRPNYGYTF.

There are a few counts of this clonotype. This chain uses TRBV19 with TRBJ1-6; possible D gene TRBD1, 6 bases. The CDR3 is made up of 14 amino acids. Per the germline V gene, CDR1 is LNHDA and CDR2 is SQIVND (reference sequence). The ends were cut back, 4 bases at V and 9 bases at J, with 13 bases in the middle. CDR3 DNA sequence: TGTGCCAGTAGTAATGGGGGGGCGCGTTCACCCCTCCACTTT. This translates into CASSNGGARSPLHF.

This clonotype was counted ten times or more. The chain uses TRBV7-3 and TRBJ2-2, with 12 bases identical to TRBD2. The CDR3 runs to 16 residues. Germline V CDR1 and CDR2: SGHTA, FQGTGA. Germline trimming cut 5 bases from V and 7 bases from J; bases unmatched to any gene: 8. CDR3: CASSPTSGSRDGELFF. CDR3 in DNA: TGTGCCAGCAGCCCGACTAGCGGGAGTCGGGACGGGGAGCTGTTTTTT.

There are many counts of this clonotype. The chain recombines TRBV12-3 or TRBV12-4 with TRBJ2-3, with D perhaps assigned TRBD1 or TRBD2 (5 bases each). V dropped 9 bases and J dropped 2 bases, with 18 bases sitting between them. There are 15 residues in the CDR3. The CDR3: CASTLGGGSTDTQYF. The DNA of the CDR3 is TGTGCCAGTACCCTTGGTGGGGGTTCCACAGATACGCAGTATTTT.

This clonotype showed up just once. This may come from a read error, since a much larger clone is one base off. The chain couples TRBV11-2 to TRBJ1-1; D is unresolved. Germline CDR1 reads SGHAT; CDR2 reads FQNNGV. There are 14 residues in the CDR3. CDR3 sequence (DNA): TGTGACAGCAGCCACAGTGGGGTGAACACTGAAGCTTTCTTT. Translated, it gives CDSSHSGVNTEAFF. The variable domain in full, completed from reference TRBV11-2 and TRBJ1-1, reads EAGVAQSPRYKIIEKRQSVAFWCNPISGHATLYWYQQILGQGPKLLIQFQNNGVVDDSQLPKDRFSAERLKGVDSTLKIQPAKLEDSAVYLCDSSHSGVNTEAFFGQGTRLTVV.